The clone carrying this T cell receptor beta chain was detected only a few times. This entry is derived from a study of shared clonotypes between healthy human individuals. Trimming cost V 4 bases and J 5 bases, with 10 bases left between them. This CDR3 region has 12 residues. Germline V gene sequence: CDR1 GTSNPN, CDR2 SVGIG (reference sequence). Bulk PBMC genomic DNA spanned ten immunoSEQ deep plates. The data were produced by immunoSEQ multiplex PCR, yet TCRdb's version contains in-frame clones alone and is incomplete. The sample shows roughly 480,000 clones, around 79% of them seen only once. There were no recent acute infections or vaccinations among the donors, who were healthy HIV-negative adults. Every one of the donors was a Caucasian adult that lived in Nashville, Tennessee.

The source of this sequence is a woman aged 40 to 50 in good health. Some clones in this sample may be carry-over from other donors' samples. The genes are TRBV30 and TRBJ2-3; tentative D call: TRBD2 (5 bases). Source material: PBMCs. The CDR3 bases are TGTGCCTGGACGACCGGGATAGATACGCAGTATTTT. It translates to CAWTTGIDTQYF.